The T cell receptor beta chain described here comes from a study of human T cells and chemical hapten exposure. About the research overall: From small differences in pooled library volume came most of the variation in per-sample TCR yields.

Time point here: patch test 1, 2 weeks after DPC sensitization. Treatment given: therapeutic diphenylcyclopropenone sensitization with weekly scalp DPC. Study conclusions and caveats: With regard to DPC sensitization, TCRs above 1 in 1000 frequency did not change.

This clonotype was observed many times. Its target is not known. One entry per CDR3 protein results from TCRdb running MiXCR on the RACE reads. The profile shows roughly 380,000 distinct CDR3 sequences, approximately 5.1% of them singletons. This clonotype was sampled from a woman in her forties or fifties with alopecia areata. Some clones in this sample may be carry-over from other donors' samples. The sample here was whole blood, taken in connection with sensitization to the hapten diphenylcyclopropenone (DPC).

The chain's CDR3 is CASSSGQASSPLHF. The CDR3 bases are TGTGCCAGCAGCTCGGGACAGGCAAGCTCACCCCTCCACTTT. The rearrangement joins TRBV7-6 to TRBJ1-6, with 8 positions matching TRBD1. This CDR3 comprises 14 residues. Trimming cost V 4 bases and J 10 bases; bases outside gene matches: 6. Germline-derived CDR1 and CDR2 are SGHVS and FNYEAQ. Supplemented by reference TRBV7-6 and TRBJ1-6, the full variable domain reads GAGVSQSPRYKVTKRGQDVALRCDPISGHVSLYWYRQALGQGPEFLTYFNYEAQQDKSGLPNDRFSAERPEGSISTLTIQRTEQRDSAMYRCASSSGQASSPLHFGNGTRLTVT.